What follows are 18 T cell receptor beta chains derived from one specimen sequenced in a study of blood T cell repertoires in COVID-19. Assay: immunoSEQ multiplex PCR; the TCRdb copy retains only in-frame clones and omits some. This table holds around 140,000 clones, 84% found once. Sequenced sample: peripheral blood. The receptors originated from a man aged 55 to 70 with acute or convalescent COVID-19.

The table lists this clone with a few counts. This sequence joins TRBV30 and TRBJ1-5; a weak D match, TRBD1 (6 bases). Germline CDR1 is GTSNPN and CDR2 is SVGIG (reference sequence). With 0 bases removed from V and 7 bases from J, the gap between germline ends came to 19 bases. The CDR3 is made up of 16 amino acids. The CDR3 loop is CAWSVVGPGQGQPQHF. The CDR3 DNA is TGTGCCTGGAGTGTTGTGGGACCGGGTCAGGGGCAGCCCCAGCATTTT.

CDR3 loop: CASSLDSDTEAFF. In nucleotides, the CDR3 is TGTGCCAGCTCTCTCGACTCGGACACTGAAGCTTTCTTT. The chain recombines TRBV18 with TRBJ1-1, with D unresolved. CDR3 size: 13 residues. Per the germline V gene, CDR1 is KGHSH and CDR2 is LQKENI. V lost 6 bases and J 3 bases, leaving 11 bases between the germline ends.

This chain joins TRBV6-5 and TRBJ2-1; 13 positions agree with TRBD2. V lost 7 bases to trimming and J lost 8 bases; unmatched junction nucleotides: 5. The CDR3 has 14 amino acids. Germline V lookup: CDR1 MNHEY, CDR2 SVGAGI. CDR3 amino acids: CASTGLAGVHEQFF. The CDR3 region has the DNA TGTGCCAGCACCGGACTAGCGGGAGTACATGAGCAGTTCTTC.

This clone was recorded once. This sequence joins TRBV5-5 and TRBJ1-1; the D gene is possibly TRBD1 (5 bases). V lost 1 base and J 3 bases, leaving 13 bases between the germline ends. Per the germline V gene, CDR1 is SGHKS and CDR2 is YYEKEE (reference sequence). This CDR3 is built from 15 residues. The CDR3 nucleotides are TGTGCCAGCAGCTTGTTACCCCCGGGGGACACTGAAGCTTTCTTT. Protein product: CASSLLPPGDTEAFF.

This CDR3 is CASRVQRGLEQYF. CDR3 nucleotide sequence: TGTGCCAGCAGGGTCCAGAGGGGGCTCGAGCAGTACTTC. J is TRBJ2-7 and V is TRBV2; 7 bases map to TRBD1. CDR3 length: 13 residues. Trimming took 6 bases from V and 6 from J; bases not matched to a gene: 8. Germline V gene lookup returns CDR1 SNHLY and CDR2 FYNNEI.

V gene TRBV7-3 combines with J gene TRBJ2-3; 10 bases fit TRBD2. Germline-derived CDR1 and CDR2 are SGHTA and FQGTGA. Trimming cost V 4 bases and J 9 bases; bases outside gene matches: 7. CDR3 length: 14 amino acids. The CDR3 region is CASSSPGLATTQYF. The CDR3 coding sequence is TGTGCCAGCAGCTCCCCGGGACTAGCGACGACGCAGTATTTT.

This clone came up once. CDR3 DNA: TGTGCCAGTAGTATCAGGGGGGCTGAAGCTTTCTTT. As protein: CASSIRGAEAFF. The gene calls are TRBV19 and TRBJ1-1, with 7 bases matching TRBD1. V gave up 3 bases and J gave up 6 bases; unmatched junction bases: 1. The CDR3 is 12 residues long. Per the germline V gene, CDR1 is LNHDA and CDR2 is SQIVND (reference sequence). Full variable domain (missing parts from reference TRBV19 and TRBJ1-1): DGGITQSPKYLFRKEGQNVTLSCEQNLNHDAMYWYRQDPGQGLRLIYYSQIVNDFQKGDIAEGYSVSREKKESFPLTVTSAQKNPTAFYLCASSIRGAEAFFGQGTRLTVV.

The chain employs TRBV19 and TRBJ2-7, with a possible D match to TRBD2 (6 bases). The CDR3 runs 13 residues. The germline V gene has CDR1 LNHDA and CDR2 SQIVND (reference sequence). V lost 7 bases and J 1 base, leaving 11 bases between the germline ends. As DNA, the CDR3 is TGTGCCAGTATTGGCGGGACTTCCTACGAGCAGTACTTC. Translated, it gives CASIGGTSYEQYF.

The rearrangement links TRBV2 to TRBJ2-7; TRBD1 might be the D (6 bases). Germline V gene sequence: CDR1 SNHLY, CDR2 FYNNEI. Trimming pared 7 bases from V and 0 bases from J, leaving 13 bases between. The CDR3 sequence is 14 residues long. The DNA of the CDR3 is TGTGCCAGCACCCCGAGGACAGTCTCCTACGAGCAGTACTTC. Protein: CASTPRTVSYEQYF.

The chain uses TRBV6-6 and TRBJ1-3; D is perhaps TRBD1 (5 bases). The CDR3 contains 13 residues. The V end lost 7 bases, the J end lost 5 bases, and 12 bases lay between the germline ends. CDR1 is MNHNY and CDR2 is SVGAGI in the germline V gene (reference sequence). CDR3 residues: CASTPDSRNTIYF. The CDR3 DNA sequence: TGTGCCAGCACCCCAGACAGTAGAAACACCATATATTTT.

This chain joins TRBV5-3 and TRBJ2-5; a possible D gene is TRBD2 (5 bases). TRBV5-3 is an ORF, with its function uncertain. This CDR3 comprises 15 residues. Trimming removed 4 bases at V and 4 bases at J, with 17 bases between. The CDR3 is CARSTPKSGAETQYF. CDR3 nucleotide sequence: TGTGCCAGAAGCACCCCCAAAAGCGGAGCAGAGACCCAGTACTTC.

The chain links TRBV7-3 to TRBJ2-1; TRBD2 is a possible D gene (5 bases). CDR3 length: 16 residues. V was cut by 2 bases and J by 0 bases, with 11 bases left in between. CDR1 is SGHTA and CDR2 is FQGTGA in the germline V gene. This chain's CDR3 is CASSLGPADSYNEQFF. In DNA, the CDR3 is TGTGCCAGCAGCTTAGGACCAGCGGACTCCTACAATGAGCAGTTCTTC.

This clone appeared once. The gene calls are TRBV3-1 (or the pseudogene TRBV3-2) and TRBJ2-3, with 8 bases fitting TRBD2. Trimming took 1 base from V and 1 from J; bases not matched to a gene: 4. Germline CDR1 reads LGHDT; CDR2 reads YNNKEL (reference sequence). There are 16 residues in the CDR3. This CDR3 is CASSQAGRGGTDTQYF. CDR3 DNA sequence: TGTGCCAGCAGCCAAGCTGGGCGGGGGGGCACAGATACGCAGTATTTT.

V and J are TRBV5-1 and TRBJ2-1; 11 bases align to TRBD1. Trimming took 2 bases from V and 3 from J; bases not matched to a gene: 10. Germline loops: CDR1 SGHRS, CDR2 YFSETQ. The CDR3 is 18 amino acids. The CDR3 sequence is CASSLVPGQGGDYNEQFF. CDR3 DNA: TGCGCCAGCAGCTTAGTCCCGGGACAGGGGGGGGACTACAATGAGCAGTTCTTC.

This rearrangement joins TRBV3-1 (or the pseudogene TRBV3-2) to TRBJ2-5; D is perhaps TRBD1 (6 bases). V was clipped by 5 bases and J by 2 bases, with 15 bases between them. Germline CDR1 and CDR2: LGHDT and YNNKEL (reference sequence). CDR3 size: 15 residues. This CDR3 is CASSTPRTEQETQYF. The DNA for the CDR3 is TGTGCCAGCAGCACCCCCAGGACAGAACAAGAGACCCAGTACTTC.

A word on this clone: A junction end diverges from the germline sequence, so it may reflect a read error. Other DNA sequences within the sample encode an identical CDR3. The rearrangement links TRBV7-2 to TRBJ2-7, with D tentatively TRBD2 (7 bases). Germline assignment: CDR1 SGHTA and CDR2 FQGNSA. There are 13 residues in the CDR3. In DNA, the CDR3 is TGTGCCAGCAGTTTAGGGGGGGGCTACGAGCAGTACTTC. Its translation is CASSLGGGYEQYF.

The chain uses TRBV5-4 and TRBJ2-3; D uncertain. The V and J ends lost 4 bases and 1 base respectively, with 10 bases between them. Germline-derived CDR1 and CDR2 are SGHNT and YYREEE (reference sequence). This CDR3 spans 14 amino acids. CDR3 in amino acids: CASSTKEGTDTQYF. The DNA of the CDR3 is TGTGCCAGCAGCACTAAAGAAGGCACAGATACGCAGTATTTT.

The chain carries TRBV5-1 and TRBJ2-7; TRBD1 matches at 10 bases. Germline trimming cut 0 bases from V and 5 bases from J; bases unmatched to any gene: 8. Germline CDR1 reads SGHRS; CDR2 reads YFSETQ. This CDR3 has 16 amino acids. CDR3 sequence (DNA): TGCGCCAGCAGCTTGGGCGAGACAGGGGGCATCGACGAGCAGTACTTC. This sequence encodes CASSLGETGGIDEQYF.